Listed below are T cell receptor beta chains from one sample, sequenced in a study of shared clonotypes between healthy human individuals. Libraries were prepared by immunoSEQ multiplex PCR; TCRdb keeps only in-frame clonotypes and omits some of them. The repertoire holds about 490,000 clones, with 78% as singletons. Sequencing was performed on PBMCs. The receptor source for this set is a middle-aged woman in good health. Some clones in this sample may be carry-over from other donors' samples. Each CDR3 is given with its conserved first and last residue. The D gene is left open where the match is weak.

D: TRBD2
V: TRBV7-2
J: TRBJ2-1
CDR3: CAARGSGTYNEQFF

D: -
V: TRBV19
J: TRBJ2-5
CDR3: CASSIKETQYF

D: -
V: TRBV4-2
J: TRBJ1-6
CDR3: CASSQDQGSLNSPLHF

D: TRBD1
V: TRBV5-5
J: TRBJ1-5
CDR3: CASSFRDRDQPQHF

D: TRBD1
V: TRBV29-1
J: -
CDR3: CSVVGTGDSYEQYF

D: -
V: TRBV6-1
J: TRBJ2-7
CDR3: CATAENSGEQYF

D: -
V: TRBV9
J: TRBJ2-3
CDR3: CASSVAWSSDTQYF

D: -
V: TRBV27
J: TRBJ2-7
CDR3: CASSYRVWYEQYF

D: TRBD1
V: TRBV18
J: TRBJ1-1
CDR3: CASSTWTGGAEAFF

D: -
V: TRBV7-8
J: TRBJ1-4
CDR3: CASSTTAEKLFF

D: -
V: TRBV5-1
J: TRBJ2-5
CDR3: CASSLFLAGPQETQYF

D: TRBD2
V: TRBV28
J: -
CDR3: CASSSGSLGEQYF

D: TRBD1
V: TRBV29-1
J: TRBJ2-1
CDR3: CSVNRGDNEQFF

D: -
V: TRBV5-6
J: TRBJ1-6
CDR3: CASSGQNSPLHF

D: TRBD1
V: TRBV18
J: TRBJ1-1
CDR3: CASSPDRGVNTEAFF

D: -
V: TRBV28
J: TRBJ1-1
CDR3: CASFAGTRGPNTEAFF

D: -
V: TRBV5-1
J: TRBJ1-1
CDR3: CASSLDTAGGTEAFF

D: TRBD1
V: TRBV19
J: TRBJ1-2
CDR3: CASSNTPGTANYGYTF

D: -
V: TRBV7-9
J: TRBJ2-4
CDR3: CASSLIIGSKNIQYF

D: -
V: TRBV7-8
J: TRBJ2-2
CDR3: CASSLDWGAGELFF

D: -
V: TRBV5-1
J: TRBJ2-1
CDR3: CASSAQYNEQFF

D: -
V: TRBV30
J: TRBJ1-5
CDR3: CAIRRPGSKTQHF

D: TRBD1
V: TRBV5-1
J: TRBJ1-3
CDR3: CASSETGGYSGNTIYF

D: TRBD2
V: TRBV11-2
J: TRBJ2-2
CDR3: CASRGLAGGGTGELFF

D: TRBD2
V: TRBV18
J: TRBJ2-7
CDR3: CASSPPGVAGAYEQYF

D: -
V: TRBV25-1
J: TRBJ2-7
CDR3: CASSAFYEQYF

D: TRBD2
V: TRBV11-2
J: TRBJ2-1
CDR3: CASSPQREGANEQFF

D: -
V: TRBV27
J: TRBJ1-1
CDR3: CASRLRLNTEAFF

D: TRBD2
V: TRBV28
J: TRBJ2-1
CDR3: CASSLGLAGYNEQFF

D: -
V: TRBV2
J: TRBJ2-1
CDR3: CASSALKAGEQFF

D: -
V: TRBV15
J: TRBJ1-5
CDR3: CATSRGGTEGQPQHF

D: -
V: TRBV30
J: TRBJ2-3
CDR3: CAWSTATDTQYF

D: -
V: TRBV18
J: TRBJ2-7
CDR3: CASSLDIDYEQYF

D: -
V: TRBV28
J: TRBJ1-5
CDR3: CASSIDRTSNQPQHF

D: -
V: TRBV6-9
J: TRBJ2-1
CDR3: CASSRDSAYNEQFF

D: TRBD1
V: TRBV15
J: TRBJ1-5
CDR3: CATSRGFQDRDLRPQHF

D: TRBD2
V: TRBV30
J: TRBJ2-1
CDR3: CAWRRLAGREQFF

D: TRBD2
V: TRBV5-1
J: TRBJ2-7
CDR3: CASSPGTSGGEQYF

D: -
V: TRBV7-7
J: TRBJ2-1
CDR3: CASSKRVGSYNEQFF

D: -
V: TRBV7-2
J: TRBJ2-2
CDR3: CASSWLGSGELFF

D: -
V: TRBV18
J: TRBJ2-7
CDR3: CASSRTEDYEQYF

D: TRBD1
V: TRBV30
J: TRBJ1-6
CDR3: CAWSTHRQGGSPLHF

D: TRBD2
V: TRBV7-2
J: TRBJ2-2
CDR3: CASSKPTSGGNTGELFF

D: -
V: TRBV5-1
J: TRBJ2-1
CDR3: CASSLLGPPSSYNEQFF

D: -
V: TRBV6-6
J: TRBJ2-5
CDR3: CASSPVGETQYF

D: TRBD2
V: TRBV19
J: TRBJ2-5
CDR3: CASSITSAQETQYF

D: TRBD2
V: TRBV9
J: TRBJ2-5
CDR3: CASSASSGQETQYF

D: -
V: TRBV18
J: TRBJ2-1
CDR3: CASSPSTGRLLNEQFF

D: TRBD2
V: TRBV2
J: TRBJ2-2
CDR3: CTSSVGGANTGELFF

D: TRBD1
V: TRBV6-5
J: TRBJ1-1
CDR3: CASSSTPGQGAFF